This T cell receptor beta chain comes out of a study of T cells in Graves' hyperthyroidism and ophthalmopathy. It was RNA transcripts that yielded the amplified TCR beta CDR3 regions. Researchers ran a first-round RT-PCR on the TCR CDR3 using the HTBI primer set. Using its own MiXCR run on the multiplex PCR reads, TCRdb lists one record per CDR3 protein. Of 650,000 to 800,000 distinct CDR3 sequences in the sample, just under 45% were seen once. With V trimmed by 8 bases and J by 0 bases, 4 bases remained unmatched. Germline CDR1 SGHTA, CDR2 FQGTGA. There are 13 residues in the CDR3. The TCR originated in an adult man with Graves' disease, either hyperthyroidism or ophthalmopathy (not recorded which). This sequence joins TRBV7-3 and TRBJ2-7, with 7 bases fitting TRBD1. Sequencing used peripheral blood or thyroid tissue (not recorded which). CDR3 loop: CASQDRSSYEQYF. The CDR3 nucleotides are TGTGCCAGCCAGGACAGGAGCTCCTACGAGCAGTACTTC.